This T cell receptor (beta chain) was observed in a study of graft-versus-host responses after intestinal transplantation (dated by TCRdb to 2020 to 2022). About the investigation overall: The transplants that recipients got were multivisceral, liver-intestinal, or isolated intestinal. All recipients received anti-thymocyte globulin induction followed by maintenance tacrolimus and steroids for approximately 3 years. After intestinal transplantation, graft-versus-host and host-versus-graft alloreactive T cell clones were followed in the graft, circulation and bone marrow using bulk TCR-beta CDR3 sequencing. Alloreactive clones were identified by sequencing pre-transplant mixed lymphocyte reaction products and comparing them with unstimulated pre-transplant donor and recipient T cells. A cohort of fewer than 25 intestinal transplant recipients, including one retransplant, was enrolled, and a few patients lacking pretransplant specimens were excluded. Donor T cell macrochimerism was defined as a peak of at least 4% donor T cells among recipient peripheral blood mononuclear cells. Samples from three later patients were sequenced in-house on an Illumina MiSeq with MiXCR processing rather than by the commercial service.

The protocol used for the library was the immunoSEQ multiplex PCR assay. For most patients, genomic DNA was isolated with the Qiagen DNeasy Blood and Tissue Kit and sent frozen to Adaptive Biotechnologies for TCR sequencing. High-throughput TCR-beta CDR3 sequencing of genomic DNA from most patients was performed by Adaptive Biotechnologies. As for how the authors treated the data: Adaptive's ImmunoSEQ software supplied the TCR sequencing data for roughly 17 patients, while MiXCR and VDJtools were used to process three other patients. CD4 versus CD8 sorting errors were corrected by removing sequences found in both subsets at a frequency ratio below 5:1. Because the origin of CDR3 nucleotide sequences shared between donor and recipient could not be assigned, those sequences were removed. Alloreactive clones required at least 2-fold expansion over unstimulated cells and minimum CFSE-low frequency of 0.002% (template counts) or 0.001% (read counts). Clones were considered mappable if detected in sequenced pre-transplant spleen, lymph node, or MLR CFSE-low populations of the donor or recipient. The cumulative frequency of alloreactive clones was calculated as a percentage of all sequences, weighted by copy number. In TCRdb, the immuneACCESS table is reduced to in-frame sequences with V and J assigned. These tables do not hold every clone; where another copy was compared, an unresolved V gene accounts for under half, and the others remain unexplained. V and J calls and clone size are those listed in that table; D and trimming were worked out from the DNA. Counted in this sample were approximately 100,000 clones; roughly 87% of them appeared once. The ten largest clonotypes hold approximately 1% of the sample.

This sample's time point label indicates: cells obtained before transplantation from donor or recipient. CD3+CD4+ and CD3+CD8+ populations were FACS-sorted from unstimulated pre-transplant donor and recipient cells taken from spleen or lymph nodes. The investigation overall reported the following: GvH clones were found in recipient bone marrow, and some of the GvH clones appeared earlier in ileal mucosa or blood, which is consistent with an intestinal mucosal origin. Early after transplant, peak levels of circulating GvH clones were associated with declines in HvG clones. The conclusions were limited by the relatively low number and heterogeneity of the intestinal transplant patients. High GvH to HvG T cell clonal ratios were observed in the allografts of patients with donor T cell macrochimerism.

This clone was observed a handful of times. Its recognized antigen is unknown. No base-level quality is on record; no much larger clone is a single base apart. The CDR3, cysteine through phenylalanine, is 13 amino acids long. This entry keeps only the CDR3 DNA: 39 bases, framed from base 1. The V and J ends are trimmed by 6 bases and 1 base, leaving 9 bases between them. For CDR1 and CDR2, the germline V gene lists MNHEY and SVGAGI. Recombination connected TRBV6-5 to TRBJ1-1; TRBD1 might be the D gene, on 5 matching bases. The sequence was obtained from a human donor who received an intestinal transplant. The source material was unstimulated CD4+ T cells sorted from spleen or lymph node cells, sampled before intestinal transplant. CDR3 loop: CASSRQKNTEAFF. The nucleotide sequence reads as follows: TGTGCCAGCAGCCGACAGAAGAACACTGAAGCTTTCTTT.